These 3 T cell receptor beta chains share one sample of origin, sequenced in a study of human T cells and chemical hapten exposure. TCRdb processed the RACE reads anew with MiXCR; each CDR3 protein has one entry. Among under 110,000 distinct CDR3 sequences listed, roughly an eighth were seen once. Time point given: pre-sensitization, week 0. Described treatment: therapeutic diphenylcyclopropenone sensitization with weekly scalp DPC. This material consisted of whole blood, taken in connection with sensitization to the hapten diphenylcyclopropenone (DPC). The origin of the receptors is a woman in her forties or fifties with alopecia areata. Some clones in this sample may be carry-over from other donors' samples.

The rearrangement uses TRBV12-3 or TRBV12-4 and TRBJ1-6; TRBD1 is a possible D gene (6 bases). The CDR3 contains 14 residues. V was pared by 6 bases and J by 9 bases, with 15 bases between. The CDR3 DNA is TGTGCCAGCAGCACCACAGGGTCGGGTTCACCCCTCCACTTT. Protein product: CASSTTGSGSPLHF.

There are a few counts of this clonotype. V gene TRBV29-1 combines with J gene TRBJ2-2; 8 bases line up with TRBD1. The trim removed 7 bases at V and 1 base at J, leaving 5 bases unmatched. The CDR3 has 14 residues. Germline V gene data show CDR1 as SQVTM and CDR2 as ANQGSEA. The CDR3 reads CSADRGQNTGELFF. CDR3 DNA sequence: TGCAGCGCCGACAGGGGACAGAACACCGGGGAGCTGTTTTTT.

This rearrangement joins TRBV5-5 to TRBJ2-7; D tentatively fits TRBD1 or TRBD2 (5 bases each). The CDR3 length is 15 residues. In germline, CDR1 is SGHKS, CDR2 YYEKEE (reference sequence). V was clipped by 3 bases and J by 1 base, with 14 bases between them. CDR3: CASSSAPGSSYEQYF. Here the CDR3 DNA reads TGTGCCAGCAGCTCAGCCCCAGGGAGTTCCTACGAGCAGTACTTC.